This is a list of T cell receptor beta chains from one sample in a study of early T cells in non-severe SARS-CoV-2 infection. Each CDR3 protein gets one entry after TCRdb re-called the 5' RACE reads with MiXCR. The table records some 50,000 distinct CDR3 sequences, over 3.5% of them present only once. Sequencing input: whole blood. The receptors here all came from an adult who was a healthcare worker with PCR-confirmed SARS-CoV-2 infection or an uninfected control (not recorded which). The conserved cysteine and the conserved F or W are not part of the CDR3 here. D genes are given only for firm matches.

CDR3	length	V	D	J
SAPRLNANYGYT	12	TRBV20-1	.	TRBJ1-2
ASSRGETQY	9	TRBV9	.	TRBJ2-5
ATRTARYEQY	10	TRBV24-1	.	TRBJ2-7
ASSYARAAETQY	12	TRBV6-2/TRBV6-3	.	TRBJ2-5
ASNNRGKQF	9	TRBV19	.	TRBJ2-1
ASSRSGKGEAF	11	TRBV14	.	TRBJ1-1
ASSLYGGFREIGELF	15	TRBV5-4	.	TRBJ2-2
ATSRGDLGNTEAF	13	TRBV15	.	TRBJ1-1
ASSALPGFQETQY	13	TRBV5-1	.	TRBJ2-5
ASSPPRSGGTDTQY	14	TRBV27	.	TRBJ2-3
ASSFSRGGSPLH	12	TRBV11-2	TRBD1	TRBJ1-6
ASSLAGSSYEQY	12	TRBV28	.	TRBJ2-7
ASSLSLGYYEQY	12	TRBV27	.	TRBJ2-7
ASSPSGGLTGELF	13	TRBV18	.	TRBJ2-2
ASTLGGRAEDTQY	13	TRBV5-1	.	TRBJ2-3
ASSLRTSGYEQY	12	TRBV7-2	TRBD2	TRBJ2-7
ASSLAPGGAGNTIY	14	TRBV7-2	TRBD1	TRBJ1-3
AISKTPTGTTSRAADTQY	18	TRBV10-3	TRBD2	TRBJ2-3
AISGTSENNEQF	12	TRBV10-3	TRBD2	TRBJ2-1
ASSRGLAGADTQY	13	TRBV5-4	TRBD2	TRBJ2-3
ATSSTGETQY	10	TRBV24-1	.	TRBJ2-5
ASSFKGGLDTGELF	14	TRBV7-2	.	TRBJ2-2